A single sample is the source of the 8 T cell receptor beta chains below, sequenced in a study of T cells in Graves' hyperthyroidism and ophthalmopathy. Amplification yielded TCR beta CDR3 regions, with RNA transcripts as the source. HTBI primers were the set used in a first-round RT-PCR of the TCR CDR3. A single record per CDR3 protein comes from TCRdb applying MiXCR to the multiplex PCR reads. The top ten hold 8.4% of the sample, which has roughly 750,000 distinct CDR3 sequences, about a sixth seen once. The sample was blood. The receptors here all came from a man aged 18 to 30 with Graves' hyperthyroidism.

This clonotype was seen ten or more times. The V and J genes are TRBV18 and TRBJ2-1, with D maybe TRBD1 (5 bases). Deletions cut 0 bases from V and 6 bases from J, with 15 bases between. Germline-derived CDR1 and CDR2 are KGHSH and LQKENI. The CDR3 length is 16 residues. The chain's CDR3 is CASSPPVDMGFNEQFF. CDR3 sequence (DNA): TGTGCCAGCTCACCACCGGTGGACATGGGGTTCAATGAGCAGTTCTTC. Together with reference TRBV18 and TRBJ2-1, the CDR3 gives the full variable domain: NAGVMQNPRHLVRRRGQEARLRCSPMKGHSHVYWYRQLPEEGLKFMVYLQKENIIDESGMPKERFSAEFPKEGPSILRIQQVVRGDSAAYFCASSPPVDMGFNEQFFGPGTRLTVL.

In its sample, this clonotype was seen many times. The rearrangement uses TRBV28 and TRBJ2-7; 9 nucleotides line up with TRBD2. Germline V gives CDR1 MDHEN, CDR2 SYDVKM. V trimming: 1 base; J trimming: 4 bases; junction bases outside the gene matches: 2. This CDR3 contains 14 residues. CDR3 residues: CASSLSSGRYEQYF. DNA of the CDR3: TGTGCCAGCAGTTTATCCAGCGGGAGGTACGAGCAGTACTTC. Supplemented by reference TRBV28 and TRBJ2-7, the full variable domain reads DVKVTQSSRYLVKRTGEKVFLECVQDMDHENMFWYRQDPGLGLRLIYFSYDVKMKEKGDIPEGYSVSREKKERFSLILESASTNQTSMYLCASSLSSGRYEQYFGPGTRLTVT.

The table lists this clonotype with a few counts. The V call is TRBV10-3, the J call TRBJ2-7; 8 bases fit TRBD1. The junction had 15 bases not matched to a gene; V was cut back by 3 bases and J by 5 bases. The CDR3 runs to 17 residues. The germline CDR1 and CDR2 sequences are ENHRY and SYGVKD. Here the CDR3 reads CAISDGASGQGFHEQYF. CDR3 in DNA: TGTGCCATCAGTGATGGTGCGTCTGGACAGGGTTTCCACGAGCAGTACTTC.

The chain uses TRBV29-1 and TRBJ2-7, with TRBD2 as a possible D gene (5 bases). Germline CDR1 is SQVTM and CDR2 is ANQGSEA. V was shortened by 5 bases and J by 3 bases, with 14 bases between the two germline ends. The CDR3 consists of 13 residues. CDR3 sequence reads: CSVNTRENYEQYF. The CDR3 DNA follows: TGCAGCGTTAACACACGGGAAAACTACGAGCAGTACTTC.

This clonotype was detected only a few times. This chain uses TRBV28 with TRBJ2-7, with D tentatively TRBD2 (5 bases). V dropped 7 bases and J dropped 5 bases, with 21 bases sitting between them. The CDR3 is made up of 15 amino acids. Germline-derived CDR1 and CDR2 are MDHEN and SYDVKM. The CDR3 nucleotides are TGTGCCAGCAATGCGTACTTCAGCGGTTCCCACGAGCAGTACTTC. This translates into CASNAYFSGSHEQYF.

This clonotype was seen only a few times. The rearrangement joins TRBV7-2 to TRBJ2-3; D not certain. CDR3 length: 17 amino acids. Trimming stripped 1 base from V and 1 base from J, with 15 bases between. Germline V gene sequence: CDR1 SGHTA, CDR2 FQGNSA. CDR3 nucleotides: TGTGCCAGCAGCTTAGTCAGCAGGTGGAAGGGCACAGATACGCAGTATTTT. Protein: CASSLVSRWKGTDTQYF.

This clonotype was seen a handful of times. This may arise from a read error, as a much more abundant clone is one base away. V gene TRBV20-1 combines with J gene TRBJ2-1; 7 nucleotides align to TRBD2. This CDR3 is built from 14 residues. The V gene end was trimmed by 3 bases and the J gene end by 0 bases; junction bases not matched to a gene: 2. From germline, CDR1 is DFQATT and CDR2 SNEGSKA (reference sequence). The CDR3 DNA follows: TGCAGTGCTAGCGGGAGGCGCTCCTACAATGAGCAGTTCTTC. As protein: CSASGRRSYNEQFF.

V gene TRBV30 combines with J gene TRBJ1-3; D might be TRBD1 (6 bases). The CDR3 loop spans 13 amino acids. Germline CDR1 GTSNPN, CDR2 SVGIG (reference sequence). Trimming removed 3 bases from V and 4 bases from J, with 10 bases in between. CDR3 sequence (DNA): TGTGCCTGGAGGTCCGACAGGGGAAACACCATATATTTT. Protein: CAWRSDRGNTIYF.